This T cell receptor (beta chain) was documented in a study of radiation and T cells in renal cell carcinoma. Study-level findings and limits: Top tumor clonotypes rose in blood 2 weeks post-radiation, then contracted.

TCRdb's copy holds only in-frame clones and misses some; the assay was immunoSEQ multiplex PCR. The sample shows 60,000 to 95,000 clones, around four fifths of them seen only once. With regard to this clone: The target antigen is unknown.

Germline V gene sequence: CDR1 SGDLS, CDR2 YYNGEE. The V and J ends lost 0 bases and 0 bases respectively, with 10 bases between them. There are 16 residues in the CDR3. The time point is: blood 4 weeks post-SBRT, at nephrectomy. Treatment indicated: 15 Gy SBRT to primary tumor, nephrectomy 4 weeks later. Nephrectomy followed 15 Gy stereotactic body radiation by 4 weeks. After SBRT, blood was collected at 2 and 4 weeks, plus baseline. The chain joins TRBV9 to TRBJ1-3, with TRBD1 as a possible D gene (6 bases). The receptor comes from a woman in her fifties or sixties with renal cell carcinoma. The sequenced sample was blood, obtained from a patient whose treatment included radiotherapy and nephrectomy. CDR3 loop: CASSVGAGASGNTIYF. The CDR3 region has the DNA TGTGCCAGCAGCGTAGGGGCAGGGGCCTCTGGAAACACCATATATTTT.